A selection of T cell receptor beta chains follows, all from one sample in a study of blood T cell repertoires in COVID-19. The method was immunoSEQ multiplex PCR; TCRdb's version includes in-frame clones alone and lacks a portion of them. Seen here are some 70,000 clones, roughly nine tenths observed once, and the top ten hold around 3.6%. Material for sequencing was peripheral blood. Every receptor here comes from a woman between 45 and 65 years old with COVID-19, enrolled during active disease. Both conserved end residues are part of each CDR3. Fields, in order: clone size, D gene, J gene, V gene, CDR3 protein, CDR3 DNA. The D gene is left open where the match is weak. Only some rows state a clone size, as once, few, many or a class for expanded clones.

. | . | TRBJ2-3 | TRBV7-2 | CASSLRGRGVTIADTQYF | TGTGCCAGCAGCTTACGGGGCAGGGGGGTTACGATCGCAGATACGCAGTATTTT
. | . | TRBJ1-1 | TRBV14 | CASSDSPSAVNTEAFF | TGTGCCAGCAGCGATTCTCCGAGCGCCGTCAACACTGAAGCTTTCTTT
. | TRBD1 | TRBJ1-2 | TRBV25-1 | CASSDPGTAIYGYTF | TGTGCCAGCAGTGACCCCGGGACAGCGATCTATGGCTACACCTTC
. | TRBD2 | TRBJ2-1 | TRBV2 | CASRAQLAGGLGEQFF | TGTGCCAGCAGGGCCCAACTAGCGGGAGGGCTCGGTGAGCAGTTCTTC
. | TRBD2 | TRBJ2-1 | TRBV27 | CASSALSREGSYNEQFF | TGTGCCAGCAGTGCCCTTTCGCGGGAGGGATCCTACAATGAGCAGTTCTTC
few | . | TRBJ1-3 | TRBV9 | CASSAQGLRGNTIYF | TGTGCCAGCAGCGCTCAGGGTTTGCGAGGAAACACCATATATTTT
. | TRBD1 | TRBJ2-4 | TRBV2 | CASSEDRGRTRENIQYF | TGTGCCAGCAGTGAGGACAGGGGGCGAACCCGAGAAAACATTCAGTACTTC
. | TRBD2 | TRBJ2-1 | TRBV15 | CATRTASGSVYNEQFF | TGTGCCACCAGGACTGCTAGCGGGAGCGTCTACAATGAGCAGTTCTTC
. | TRBD2 | TRBJ2-1 | TRBV27 | CASDWGLAAYNEQFF | TGTGCCAGCGATTGGGGACTAGCGGCCTACAATGAGCAGTTCTTC
. | TRBD2 | TRBJ2-5 | TRBV15 | CATSRLAGVGETQYF | TGTGCCACCAGCAGACTAGCGGGAGTAGGTGAGACCCAGTACTTC
. | TRBD2 | TRBJ2-2 | TRBV5-1 | CASSLTAGGRGTGELFF | TGCGCCAGCAGCTTGACGGCGGGAGGGCGCGGGACCGGGGAGCTGTTTTTT
. | . | TRBJ2-2 | TRBV15 | CATSRVTGILSGELFF | TGTGCCACCAGCAGAGTAACCGGGATTCTCTCCGGGGAGCTGTTTTTT
. | TRBD2 | TRBJ2-6 | TRBV11-3 | CASSLFASGYSGANVLTF | TGTGCCAGCAGCTTATTCGCTAGCGGATACTCTGGGGCCAACGTCCTGACTTTC
. | TRBD1 | TRBJ1-6 | TRBV25-1 | CASSGDRLLNSPLHF | TGTGCCAGCAGTGGGGACAGGTTGTTAAATTCACCCCTCCACTTT
. | . | TRBJ1-5 | TRBV5-4 | CASSLDGKANQPQHF | TGTGCCAGCAGCTTGGACGGGAAGGCAAATCAGCCCCAGCATTTT
. | TRBD2 | TRBJ2-7 | TRBV27 | CASSPRTSDSYEQYF | TGTGCCAGCAGTCCGCGGACTAGCGACTCCTACGAGCAGTACTTC
. | . | TRBJ1-1 | TRBV4-2 | CASSQALPGGDTEAFF | TGTGCCAGCAGCCAAGCCTTACCCGGAGGCGACACTGAAGCTTTCTTT
. | . | TRBJ2-7 | TRBV6-2/TRBV6-3 | CASNPAGRVSYEQYF | TGTGCCAGCAACCCCGCCGGCAGGGTGAGCTACGAGCAGTACTTC
. | TRBD2 | TRBJ2-7 | TRBV27 | CASSLGGSLYEQYF | TGTGCCAGCAGTTTAGGCGGGAGTCTCTACGAGCAGTACTTC
. | . | TRBJ2-7 | TRBV7-2 | CASSLSEGLSYEQYF | TGTGCCAGCAGCTTAAGCGAGGGACTCTCGTACGAGCAGTACTTC
. | TRBD2 | TRBJ2-3 | TRBV7-9 | CASSFSGGTLLSTDTQYF | TGTGCCAGCAGCTTCTCGGGAGGGACCCTACTAAGCACAGATACGCAGTATTTT
. | . | TRBJ2-5 | TRBV2 | CASRKDGVGTQYF | TGTGCCAGCAGGAAAGACGGGGTGGGGACCCAGTACTTC
. | . | TRBJ2-7 | TRBV2 | CASRKQQAGEQYF | TGTGCCAGCAGGAAACAACAGGCTGGCGAGCAGTACTTC
. | TRBD2 | TRBJ2-5 | TRBV7-3 | CASSPGGLAGLMETQYF | TGTGCCAGCAGCCCAGGGGGACTAGCGGGATTAATGGAGACCCAGTACTTC